This record covers a single TCR beta chain. Its antigen is unknown. The protocol was immunoSEQ multiplex PCR, while the TCRdb copy is restricted to in-frame clones and leaves out a portion. Among 150,000 or so clones listed, about 92% were seen once. These data are taken from a study of T cell responses to AZD1222 COVID-19 vaccine. Across the whole study: Second-dose intervals near 4 or 12 weeks were combined. Whole-study results and caveats: Seropositivity was recorded at baseline in only 6 or 7 AZD1222 recipients. Regions 160-218 and 743-854 held dominance among vaccine-associated CD4 TCRs, which spanned spike.

CDR1 is SGHRS and CDR2 is YFSETQ in the germline V gene. The CDR3 spans 15 residues. The V and J ends lost 3 bases and 2 bases respectively, with 15 bases between them. The chain couples TRBV5-1 to TRBJ2-7; D is unclear. The specimen was peripheral blood, collected on day 0 of AZD1222 vaccination. The TCR sequence derives from an adult in good health. CDR3 region: CASSSEPSPAYEQYF. CDR3 nucleotide sequence: TGCGCCAGCAGCTCAGAGCCCTCCCCCGCCTACGAGCAGTACTTC.